These 7 T cell receptor beta chains came from one sample sequenced in a study of T cell responses to AZD1222 COVID-19 vaccine. Here immunoSEQ multiplex PCR was the method, and the copy in TCRdb shows in-frame clones only, minus some. The sample lists 95,000 to 100,000 clones; about 90% were seen once. The sequences come from peripheral blood, collected on day 0 of AZD1222 vaccination. The receptors shown here come from an adult in good health.

This chain joins TRBV5-1 and TRBJ2-7; 7 bases fit TRBD1. Germline V gene lookup returns CDR1 SGHRS and CDR2 YFSETQ. The CDR3 is made up of 13 amino acids. J was trimmed by 3 bases and V by 5 bases; bases with no gene match: 5. CDR3 amino acids: CASSWDSHYEQYF. As DNA, the CDR3 is TGCGCCAGCAGTTGGGACAGCCACTACGAGCAGTACTTC.

This sequence joins TRBV12-5 and TRBJ2-3; TRBD2 matches at 8 bases. This CDR3 has 15 amino acids. Germline V gene sequence: CDR1 LGHNT, CDR2 FRNRAP. The junction had 5 bases not matched to a gene; V was cut back by 6 bases and J by 0 bases. The CDR3 DNA sequence: TGTGCTAGTGGCTCCATAGCGGGGAGCACAGATACGCAGTATTTT. Its translation is CASGSIAGSTDTQYF.

The gene calls are TRBV7-2 and TRBJ1-3; 7 bases align to TRBD1. V gave up 5 bases and J gave up 0 bases; unmatched junction bases: 1. Germline V gives CDR1 SGHTA, CDR2 FQGNSA. The CDR3 is 14 amino acids. The CDR3: CASSHRGSGNTIYF. CDR3 DNA sequence: TGTGCCAGCAGCCACAGGGGCTCTGGAAACACCATATATTTT.

This chain links TRBV11-2 with TRBJ1-3; D remains ambiguous. Germline CDR1 SGHAT, CDR2 FQNNGV. Between the trimmed V and J ends, which lost 0 bases and 0 bases, there was a span of 6 bases. The CDR3 is 15 residues long. The CDR3: CASSLDPHSGNTIYF. The CDR3 nucleotides read TGTGCCAGCAGCTTAGATCCCCACTCTGGAAACACCATATATTTT.

The chain carries TRBV5-4 and TRBJ2-1; 8 nucleotides align to TRBD2. Germline CDR1 reads SGHNT; CDR2 reads YYREEE (reference sequence). CDR3 size: 18 residues. V lost 0 bases, J lost 3 bases, and 11 bases stayed unmatched. CDR3 coding DNA: TGTGCCAGCAGCTTGGAAACTAGCGGAAAATTATTCTACAATGAGCAGTTCTTC. It translates to CASSLETSGKLFYNEQFF.

The V call is TRBV19, the J call TRBJ1-5, with D unclear. Trimming cost V 3 bases and J 6 bases, with 12 bases left between them. Germline V gene lookup returns CDR1 LNHDA and CDR2 SQIVND (reference sequence). CDR3 size: 14 residues. CDR3 protein: CASSITGTGQPQHF. The CDR3 DNA sequence: TGTGCCAGTAGTATTACGGGCACGGGTCAGCCCCAGCATTTT.

This clone was observed a few times. The rearrangement uses TRBV18 and TRBJ2-7; D uncertain. The CDR3 contains 13 residues. Looked up from germline, CDR1 is KGHSH and CDR2 is LQKENI. Trimming took 3 bases from V and 5 from J, leaving 11 bases between them. CDR3 in amino acids: CASSPPIVDEQYF. CDR3 in DNA: TGTGCCAGCTCACCGCCGATCGTGGACGAGCAGTACTTC.